The clone carrying this TCR beta chain was detected only a few times. Sequencing was performed with immunoSEQ multiplex PCR; in TCRdb, only in-frame clones are kept and a portion is missing. The sample consists of about 70,000 clones, around 93% of them appearing once. These data belong to a study of technical replicates of blood from several donors. After removal of 4 bases from V and 2 bases from J, the junction contained 5 bases not matched to a gene. The CDR3 extends over 15 amino acids. Per the germline V gene, CDR1 is SGHRS and CDR2 is YFSETQ. The TCR sequence derives from a human donor in good health. The rearrangement uses TRBV5-1 and TRBJ1-5; TRBD1 agrees at 8 bases. Sequenced material: T cells isolated from PBMCs. DNA for the CDR3: TGCGCCAGCAGCCAGGGGGGACAGGGCAATCAGCCCCAGCATTTT. Translated, it gives CASSQGGQGNQPQHF.